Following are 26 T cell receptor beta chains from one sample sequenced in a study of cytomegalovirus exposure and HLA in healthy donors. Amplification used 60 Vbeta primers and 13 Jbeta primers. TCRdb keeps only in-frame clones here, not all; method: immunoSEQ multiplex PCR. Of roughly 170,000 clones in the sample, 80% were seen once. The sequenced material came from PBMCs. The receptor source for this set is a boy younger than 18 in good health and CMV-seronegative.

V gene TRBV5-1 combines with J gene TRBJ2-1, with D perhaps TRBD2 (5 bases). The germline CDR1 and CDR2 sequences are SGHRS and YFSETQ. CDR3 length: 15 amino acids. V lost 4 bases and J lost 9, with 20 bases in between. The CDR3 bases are TGCGCCAGCAGCCCCCGGGGAGATTCGGGTTCTGAGCAGTTCTTC. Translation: CASSPRGDSGSEQFF.

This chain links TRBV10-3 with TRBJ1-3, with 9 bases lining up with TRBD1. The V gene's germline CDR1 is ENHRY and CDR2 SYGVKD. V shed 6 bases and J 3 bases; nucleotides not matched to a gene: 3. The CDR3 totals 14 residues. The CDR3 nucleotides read TGTGCCATCAGCGGGACAGGGTTTGGAAACACCATATATTTT. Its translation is CAISGTGFGNTIYF.

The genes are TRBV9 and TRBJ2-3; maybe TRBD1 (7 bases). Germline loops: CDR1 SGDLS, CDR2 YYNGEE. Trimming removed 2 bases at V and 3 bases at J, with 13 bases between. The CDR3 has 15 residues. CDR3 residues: CASSVRGVETDTQYF. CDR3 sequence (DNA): TGTGCCAGCAGCGTCAGGGGGGTAGAAACAGATACGCAGTATTTT.

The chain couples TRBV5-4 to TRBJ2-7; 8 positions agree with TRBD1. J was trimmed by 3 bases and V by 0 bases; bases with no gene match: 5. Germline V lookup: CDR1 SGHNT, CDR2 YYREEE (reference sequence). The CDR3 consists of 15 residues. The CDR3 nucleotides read TGTGCCAGCAGCTTGGGGGGACAGGCATTCTACGAGCAGTACTTC. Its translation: CASSLGGQAFYEQYF.

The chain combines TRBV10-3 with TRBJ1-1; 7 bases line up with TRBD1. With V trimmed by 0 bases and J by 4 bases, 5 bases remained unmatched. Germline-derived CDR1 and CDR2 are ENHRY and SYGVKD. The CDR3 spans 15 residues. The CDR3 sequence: CAISESDRVGTEAFF. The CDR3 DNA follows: TGTGCCATCAGTGAGTCCGACAGGGTTGGCACTGAAGCTTTCTTT.

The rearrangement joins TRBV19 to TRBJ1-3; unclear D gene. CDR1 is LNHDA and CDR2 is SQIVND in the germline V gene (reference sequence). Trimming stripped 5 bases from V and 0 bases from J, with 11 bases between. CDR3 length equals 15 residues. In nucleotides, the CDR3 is TGTGCCAGTAGTTTCCAGGCGAACTCTGGAAACACCATATATTTT. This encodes CASSFQANSGNTIYF.

The DNA of the CDR3 is TGTGCCAGTACAGGGGGCCCGGATAATTCACCCCTCCACTTT. This sequence encodes CASTGGPDNSPLHF. The chain has TRBV19 and TRBJ1-6, with 8 nucleotides matching TRBD1. This CDR3 is 14 amino acids long. Germline V gene sequence: CDR1 LNHDA, CDR2 SQIVND (reference sequence). The V and J ends lost 7 bases and 5 bases, in that order; junction bases with no gene match: 4.

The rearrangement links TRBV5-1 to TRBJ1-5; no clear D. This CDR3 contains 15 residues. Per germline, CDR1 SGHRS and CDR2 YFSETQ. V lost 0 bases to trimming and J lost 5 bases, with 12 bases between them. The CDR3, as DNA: TGCGCCAGCAGCTTGGGCTACAGAAACGATCAGCCCCAGCATTTT. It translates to CASSLGYRNDQPQHF.

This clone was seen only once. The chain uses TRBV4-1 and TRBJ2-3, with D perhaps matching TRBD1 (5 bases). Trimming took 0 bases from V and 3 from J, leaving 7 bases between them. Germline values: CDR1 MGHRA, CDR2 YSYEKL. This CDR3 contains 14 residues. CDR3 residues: CASSQDRQTDTQYF. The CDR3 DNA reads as TGCGCCAGCAGCCAAGATAGACAGACAGATACGCAGTATTTT.

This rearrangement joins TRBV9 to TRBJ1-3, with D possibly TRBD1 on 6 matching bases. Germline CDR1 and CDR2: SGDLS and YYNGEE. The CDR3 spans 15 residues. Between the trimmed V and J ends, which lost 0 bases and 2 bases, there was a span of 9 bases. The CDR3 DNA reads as TGTGCCAGCAGCGTAGCACAGGGAGCTGGAAACACCATATATTTT. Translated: CASSVAQGAGNTIYF.

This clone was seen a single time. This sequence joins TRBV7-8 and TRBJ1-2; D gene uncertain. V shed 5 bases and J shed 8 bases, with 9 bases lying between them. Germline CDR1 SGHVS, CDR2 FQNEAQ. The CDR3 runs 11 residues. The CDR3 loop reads CASSQAYGYTF. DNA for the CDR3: TGTGCCAGCAGCCAGGCTTACGGCTACACCTTC.

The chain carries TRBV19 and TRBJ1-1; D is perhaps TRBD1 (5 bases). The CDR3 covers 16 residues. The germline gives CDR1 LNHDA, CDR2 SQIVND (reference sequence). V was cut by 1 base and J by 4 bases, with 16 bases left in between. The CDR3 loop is CASSIAPGSRSTEAFF. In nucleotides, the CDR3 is TGTGCCAGTAGTATAGCCCCAGGGTCGAGAAGCACTGAAGCTTTCTTT.

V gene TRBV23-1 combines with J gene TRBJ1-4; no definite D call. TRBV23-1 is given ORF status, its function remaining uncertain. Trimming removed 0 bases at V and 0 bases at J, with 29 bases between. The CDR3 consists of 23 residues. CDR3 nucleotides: TGCGCCAGCAGTCAATCGGAAAAGAGAAGCATTTCCCTAGTCCTTGCAACTAATGAAAAACTGTTTTTT. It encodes CASSQSEKRSISLVLATNEKLFF.

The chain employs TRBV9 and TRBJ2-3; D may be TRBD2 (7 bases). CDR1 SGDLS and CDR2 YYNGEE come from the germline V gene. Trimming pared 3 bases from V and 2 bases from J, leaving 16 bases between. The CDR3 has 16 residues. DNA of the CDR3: TGTGCCAGCAGCGATCTGGGGGGGGCCACCACAGATACGCAGTATTTT. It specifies CASSDLGGATTDTQYF.

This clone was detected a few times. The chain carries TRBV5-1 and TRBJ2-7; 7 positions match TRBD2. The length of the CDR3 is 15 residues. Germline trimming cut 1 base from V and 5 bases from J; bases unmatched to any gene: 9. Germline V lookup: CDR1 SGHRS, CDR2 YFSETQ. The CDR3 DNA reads TGCGCCAGCAGCTTGTTAGTCAGGGAGGGTAACGAGCAGTACTTC. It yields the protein CASSLLVREGNEQYF.

The CDR3 coding sequence is TGTGCCAGCAGCCCAGCGGACCTAGATTACTATGGCTACACCTTC. It codes for CASSPADLDYYGYTF. The chain links TRBV16 to TRBJ1-2; D call uncertain. This CDR3 is 15 amino acids long. V gave up 4 bases and J gave up 3 bases, with 15 bases separating them. The germline CDR1 and CDR2 sequences are KGHSY and FQNENV.

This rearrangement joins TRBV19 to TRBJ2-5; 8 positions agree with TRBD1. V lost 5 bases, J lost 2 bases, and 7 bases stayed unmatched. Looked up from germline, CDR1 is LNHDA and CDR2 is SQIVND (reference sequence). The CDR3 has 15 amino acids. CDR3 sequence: CASSEQGGGQETQYF. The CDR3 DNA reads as TGTGCCAGTAGTGAACAGGGGGGAGGTCAAGAGACCCAGTACTTC.

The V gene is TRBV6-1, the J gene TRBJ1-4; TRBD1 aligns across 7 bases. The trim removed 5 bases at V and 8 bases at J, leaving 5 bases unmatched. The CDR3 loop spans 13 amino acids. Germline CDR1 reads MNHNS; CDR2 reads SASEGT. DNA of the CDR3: TGTGCCAGCAGTCACAGGGGCCGCGAAAAACTGTTTTTT. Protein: CASSHRGREKLFF.

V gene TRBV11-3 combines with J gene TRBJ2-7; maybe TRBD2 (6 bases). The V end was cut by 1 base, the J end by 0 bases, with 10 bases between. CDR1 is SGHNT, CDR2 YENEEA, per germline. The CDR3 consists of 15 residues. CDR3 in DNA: TGTGCCAGCAGCTTAGTTGGACTAACCTCCTACGAGCAGTACTTC. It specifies CASSLVGLTSYEQYF.

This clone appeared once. The CDR3 nucleotides read TGTGCCAGCAGCTTAGGGGCCCAGGTCTATGGCTACACCTTC. It specifies CASSLGAQVYGYTF. The chain carries TRBV7-9 and TRBJ1-2; the D is unclear. Germline V gives CDR1 SEHNR, CDR2 FQNEAQ (reference sequence). This CDR3 region has 14 residues. V was clipped by 1 base and J by 4 bases, with 10 bases between them.

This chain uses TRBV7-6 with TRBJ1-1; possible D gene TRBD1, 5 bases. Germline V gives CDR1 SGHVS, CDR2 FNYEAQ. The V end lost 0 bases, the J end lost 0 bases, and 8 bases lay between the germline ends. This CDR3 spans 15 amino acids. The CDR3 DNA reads TGTGCCAGCAGCTTAGCGGGGCGACTGAACACTGAAGCTTTCTTT. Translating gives CASSLAGRLNTEAFF. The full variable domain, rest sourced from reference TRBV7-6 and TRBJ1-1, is GAGVSQSPRYKVTKRGQDVALRCDPISGHVSLYWYRQALGQGPEFLTYFNYEAQQDKSGLPNDRFSAERPEGSISTLTIQRTEQRDSAMYRCASSLAGRLNTEAFFGQGTRLTVV.

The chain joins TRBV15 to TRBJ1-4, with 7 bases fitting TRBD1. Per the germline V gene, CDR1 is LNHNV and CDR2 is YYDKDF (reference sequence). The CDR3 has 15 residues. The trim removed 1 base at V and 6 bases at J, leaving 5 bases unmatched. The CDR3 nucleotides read TGTGCCACCAGCAGAGCAAGGGGGCTGGATGAAAAACTGTTTTTT. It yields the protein CATSRARGLDEKLFF.

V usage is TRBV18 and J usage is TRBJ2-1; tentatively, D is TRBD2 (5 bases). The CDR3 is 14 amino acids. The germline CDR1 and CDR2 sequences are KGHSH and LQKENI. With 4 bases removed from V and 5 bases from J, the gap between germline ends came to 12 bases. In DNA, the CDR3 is TGTGCCAGCTCACTAGTTCGGACTGACAATGAGCAGTTCTTC. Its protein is CASSLVRTDNEQFF.

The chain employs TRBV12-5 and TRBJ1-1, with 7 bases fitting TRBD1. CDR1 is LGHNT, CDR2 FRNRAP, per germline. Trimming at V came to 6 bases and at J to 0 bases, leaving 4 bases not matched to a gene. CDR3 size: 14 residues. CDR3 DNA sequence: TGTGCTAGTGGACCCGGGACAGTGAACACTGAAGCTTTCTTT. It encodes CASGPGTVNTEAFF.

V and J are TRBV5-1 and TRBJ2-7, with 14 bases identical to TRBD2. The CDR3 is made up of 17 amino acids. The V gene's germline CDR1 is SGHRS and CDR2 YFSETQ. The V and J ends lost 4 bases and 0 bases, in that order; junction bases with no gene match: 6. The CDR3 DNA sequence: TGCGCCAGCAGCCGGACTAGCGGGGGGCGATCCTCCTACGAGCAGTACTTC. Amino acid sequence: CASSRTSGGRSSYEQYF.

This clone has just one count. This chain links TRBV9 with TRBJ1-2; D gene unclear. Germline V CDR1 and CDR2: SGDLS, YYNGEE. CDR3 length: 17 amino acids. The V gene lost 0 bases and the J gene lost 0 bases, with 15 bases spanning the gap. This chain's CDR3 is CASSVEFGPGANYGYTF. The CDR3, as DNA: TGTGCCAGCAGCGTAGAATTTGGGCCAGGTGCTAACTATGGCTACACCTTC.